This passage covers 26 T cell receptor beta chains from one sample sequenced in a study of regulatory T cells in long-lasting Graves disease. Library construction for TCR beta used iRepertoire HTBI primers and Arm-PCR of CDR3 regions. MiXCR was run by TCRdb on the multiplex PCR reads, yielding one entry per CDR3 protein. The top ten hold 25% to 30% of the sample, which has roughly 350,000 distinct CDR3 sequences, 16% seen once. Time point given: newly diagnosed GD, antithyroid drugs for less than 3 months. RNA from PBMCs was the source of the TCR library. The sample was also linked to a second study, of T cells in Graves' hyperthyroidism and ophthalmopathy.

The source material was peripheral blood mononuclear cells (PBMCs), sampled at new diagnosis, from a patient treated with antithyroid drugs. These receptors all stem from a man between 35 and 55 years old with Graves disease.

The V and J genes are TRBV3-1 and TRBJ2-1; weak D call: TRBD2 (5 bases). Trimming pared 1 base from V and 7 bases from J, leaving 14 bases between. CDR1 is LGHDT, CDR2 YNNKEL, per germline (reference sequence). The CDR3 covers 15 residues. CDR3 in amino acids: CASSQGKGARNEQFF. DNA of the CDR3: TGTGCCAGCAGCCAAGGAAAGGGAGCGCGGAATGAGCAGTTCTTC.

This clonotype has only a few counts. The chain carries TRBV19 and TRBJ2-3; tentatively, D is TRBD2 (5 bases). CDR3 length: 15 amino acids. Germline V gene data show CDR1 as LNHDA and CDR2 as SQIVND (reference sequence). Between the trimmed V and J ends, which lost 1 base and 4 bases, there was a span of 12 bases. For the CDR3, the DNA is TGTGCCAGTAGTATAGGAGGGCTGGTCGCAGATACGCAGTATTTT. Translation gives CASSIGGLVADTQYF.

This clonotype was observed a single time. This may stem from a read error, because a much larger clone lies one nucleotide away. The rearrangement joins TRBV7-2 to TRBJ2-7; TRBD2 might be the D (7 bases). The V gene lost 0 bases and the J gene lost 7 bases, with 22 bases spanning the gap. Per the germline V gene, CDR1 is SGHTA and CDR2 is FQGNSA. The CDR3 runs 17 residues. The CDR3 loop is CASSLAGGASAYNEQYF. In DNA, the CDR3 is TGTGCCAGCAGCTTAGCGGGGGGGGCTAGCGCCTACAATGAGCAGTACTTC.

This clonotype was seen only a few times. This chain joins TRBV5-6 and TRBJ2-7; possible D gene TRBD1, 6 bases. Trimming took off 4 bases at V and 0 bases at J, with 14 bases between the two ends. CDR1 SGHDT and CDR2 YYEEEE come from the germline V gene. This CDR3 contains 15 residues. The CDR3: CASSGTKKSSYEQYF. In DNA, the CDR3 is TGTGCCAGCAGCGGGACAAAAAAAAGCTCCTACGAGCAGTACTTC.

The V and J genes are TRBV28 and TRBJ2-5; 9 bases fit TRBD1. The CDR3 has 16 residues. In germline, CDR1 is MDHEN, CDR2 SYDVKM. V dropped 1 base and J dropped 5; count of bases not matched to a gene: 8. The CDR3 nucleotides read TGTGCCAGCAGTTTATTGTGGGACAGGGTGGAGGAGACCCAGTACTTC. Translated, it gives CASSLLWDRVEETQYF. Filled out from reference TRBV28 and TRBJ2-5, the complete variable domain reads DVKVTQSSRYLVKRTGEKVFLECVQDMDHENMFWYRQDPGLGLRLIYFSYDVKMKEKGDIPEGYSVSREKKERFSLILESASTNQTSMYLCASSLLWDRVEETQYFGPGTRLLVL.

The rearrangement joins TRBV9 to TRBJ1-3; 7 bases line up with TRBD1. The CDR3 extends over 13 amino acids. V lost 7 bases to trimming and J lost 6 bases; unmatched junction nucleotides: 7. Looked up from germline, CDR1 is SGDLS and CDR2 is YYNGEE. CDR3 amino acids: CASQDRNENTIYF. Written as DNA, the CDR3 is TGTGCCAGCCAGGACAGGAACGAAAACACCATATATTTT.

The genes are TRBV12-3 or TRBV12-4 and TRBJ1-2; TRBD1 might be the D (5 bases). V was cut by 3 bases and J by 1 base, with 6 bases left in between. The CDR3 runs to 13 residues. The CDR3 DNA reads TGTGCCAGCAGTTTGGGGGATAACTATGGCTACACCTTC. Encoded protein: CASSLGDNYGYTF.

In its sample, this clonotype was seen a few times. This chain uses TRBV20-1 with TRBJ1-4; 8 nucleotides match TRBD1. V lost 6 bases and J lost 4; bases outside the gene matches: 7. The length of the CDR3 is 14 residues. Germline V gene lookup returns CDR1 DFQATT and CDR2 SNEGSKA (reference sequence). As DNA, the CDR3 is TGCAGTGCCCGACAGGGGTTCAGTAATGAAAAACTGTTTTTT. Protein sequence: CSARQGFSNEKLFF.

This clonotype has more than one count but fewer than ten. Being one base from a much bigger clone, this may be a read error. In this CDR3 the conserved last residue, phenylalanine or tryptophan, is missing, so a read error is likely. The chain uses TRBV7-2 and TRBJ2-7, with D possibly TRBD1 on 6 matching bases. The CDR3 runs to 14 residues. Germline V gives CDR1 SGHTA, CDR2 FQGNSA. V was pared by 4 bases and J by 0 bases, with 10 bases between. CDR3 sequence (DNA): TGTGCCAGCAGCTGGACAGAGTCCTCCTACGAGCAGTACTCC. As protein: CASSWTESSYEQYS.

This clonotype appeared many times. The chain links TRBV30 to TRBJ2-2; 8 bases are a match to TRBD2. The germline V gene encodes CDR1 GTSNPN and CDR2 SVGIG (reference sequence). The J segment lost 1 base and the V segment lost 2 bases, leaving 9 bases of the junction unmatched. The CDR3 runs to 17 residues. For the CDR3, the DNA is TGTGCCTGGAGTCAGGAAGTAGCGGGGTGGAACACCGGGGAGCTGTTTTTT. Its protein is CAWSQEVAGWNTGELFF.

The sample holds many counts of this clonotype. This CDR3 fails to terminate in the conserved phenylalanine or tryptophan, so it likely reflects a read error. The DNA is left out, because the CDR3 cannot be placed on it with certainty; the CDR3 is given as TCRdb lists it. The chain is built from TRBV2 and TRBJ1-2; TRBD1 reflects the table's D call only, with no check against the DNA. The CDR3 spans 12 amino acids, including both terminal residues. The germline gives CDR1 SNHLY, CDR2 FYNNEI. The CDR3 protein is CASSENRDRPKL.

This clonotype has at least ten counts. This sequence joins TRBV15 and TRBJ2-5; 10 bases fit TRBD1. Germline V lookup: CDR1 LNHNV, CDR2 YYDKDF (reference sequence). V shed 5 bases, J shed 3 bases, and the junction held 3 bases outside the gene matches. The CDR3 has 14 residues. In DNA, the CDR3 is TGTGCCACCAGCGAGGGGACAGGGGAAGAGACCCAGTACTTC. It encodes CATSEGTGEETQYF.

This clonotype has ten or more counts. The gene calls are TRBV24-1 and TRBJ2-1; D possibly corresponds to TRBD2 (6 bases). Germline-derived CDR1 and CDR2 are KGHDR and SFDVKD. This CDR3 has 15 residues. V was cut by 0 bases and J by 6 bases, with 11 bases left in between. This CDR3 is CATSDLGSGGNEQFF. For the CDR3, the DNA is TGTGCCACCAGTGATTTGGGCTCCGGGGGCAATGAGCAGTTCTTC.

V usage is TRBV10-3 and J usage is TRBJ2-5; 13 bases are a match to TRBD2. J gave up 5 bases and V 4 bases, and 7 bases lay outside the gene matches. The germline V gene has CDR1 ENHRY and CDR2 SYGVKD. The CDR3 length is 16 residues. In DNA, the CDR3 is TGTGCCATCAGTGTCTACTGGACTAGCGGGGGCGAGACCCAGTACTTC. It encodes CAISVYWTSGGETQYF.

This clonotype showed up just a few times. CDR3 loop: CASSPYGEGAYEQYF. The CDR3 DNA reads TGTGCCAGTAGTCCGTACGGAGAGGGAGCCTACGAGCAGTACTTC. This chain links TRBV19 with TRBJ2-7; possibly TRBD2 for D (5 bases). Per germline, CDR1 LNHDA and CDR2 SQIVND (reference sequence). This CDR3 comprises 15 residues. Trimming cost V 5 bases and J 2 bases, with 16 bases left between them.

In this sample, this clonotype turned up many times. The chain combines TRBV5-6 with TRBJ2-5; D perhaps matches TRBD1 (6 bases). V lost 4 bases and J 1 base, leaving 11 bases between the germline ends. The CDR3 is made up of 14 amino acids. Germline CDR1 reads SGHDT; CDR2 reads YYEEEE. The CDR3 loop reads CASSGGQLQETQYF. The CDR3, as DNA: TGTGCCAGCAGCGGAGGACAGCTCCAAGAGACCCAGTACTTC.

This clonotype has a handful of counts. V and J are TRBV5-4 and TRBJ2-7; D may match TRBD1 or TRBD2 (5 bases each). Germline CDR1 and CDR2: SGHNT and YYREEE (reference sequence). Trimming cost V 1 base and J 1 base, with 9 bases left between them. The CDR3 totals 14 residues. The CDR3 DNA reads TGTGCCAGCAGCTTGCCTGAGGGGTCCTACGAGCAGTACTTC. Translated, it gives CASSLPEGSYEQYF.

V is TRBV4-1 and J is TRBJ1-5, with unresolved D. The CDR3 sequence is 13 residues long. Looked up from germline, CDR1 is MGHRA and CDR2 is YSYEKL. Trimming left V 1 base short and J 6 bases short, with 7 bases between. The CDR3 DNA follows: TGCGCCAGCAGCCAAGTCCTTGGTCAGCCCCAGCATTTT. Its translation is CASSQVLGQPQHF.

This clonotype was counted ten times or more. The gene calls are TRBV28 and TRBJ2-7, with D perhaps TRBD2 (6 bases). Germline CDR1 and CDR2: MDHEN and SYDVKM. V lost 3 bases and J lost 3, with 12 bases in between. This CDR3 is 14 amino acids long. CDR3 region: CASSFNGGLYEQYF. DNA for the CDR3: TGTGCCAGCAGTTTTAACGGGGGTCTCTACGAGCAGTACTTC.

The chain joins TRBV4-1 to TRBJ2-7; 10 bases are a match to TRBD2. Germline CDR1 is MGHRA and CDR2 is YSYEKL. J lost 3 bases, V lost 1 base, and 6 bases had no gene match. The CDR3 runs 16 residues. CDR3 sequence: CASSQAMTSGFYEQYF. The CDR3 DNA follows: TGCGCCAGCAGCCAAGCTATGACTAGCGGGTTCTACGAGCAGTACTTC.

This clonotype was recorded many times. V is TRBV7-8 and J is TRBJ1-4; D gene ambiguous. V lost 5 bases, J lost 2 bases, and 18 bases lay in between. The CDR3 has 17 residues. Germline CDR1 SGHVS, CDR2 FQNEAQ. The CDR3 loop reads CASSILLPPWTNEKLFF. In nucleotides, the CDR3 is TGTGCCAGCAGCATTCTACTTCCCCCCTGGACTAATGAAAAACTGTTTTTT. Together with reference TRBV7-8 and TRBJ1-4, the CDR3 gives the full variable domain: GAGVSQSPRYKVAKRGQDVALRCDPISGHVSLFWYQQALGQGPEFLTYFQNEAQLDKSGLPSDRFFAERPEGSVSTLKIQRTQQEDSAVYLCASSILLPPWTNEKLFFGSGTQLSVL.

The rearrangement links TRBV6-4 to TRBJ2-3; a weak D match, TRBD1 (5 bases). Germline CDR1 and CDR2: MRHNA and SNTAGT. Deletions cut 3 bases from V and 3 bases from J, with 7 bases between. This CDR3 comprises 13 residues. The CDR3 nucleotides read TGTGCCAGCAGTGAGAAGGGGACAGATACGCAGTATTTT. Protein sequence: CASSEKGTDTQYF.

This clonotype showed up just a few times. CDR3: CAWGTGGYTGELFF. CDR3 bases: TGTGCCTGGGGGACAGGGGGCTACACCGGGGAGCTGTTTTTT. The chain recombines TRBV30 with TRBJ2-2; TRBD1 agrees at 12 bases. The trim removed 5 bases at V and 3 bases at J, leaving 1 base unmatched. Germline V gene sequence: CDR1 GTSNPN, CDR2 SVGIG (reference sequence). The CDR3 covers 14 residues.

This clonotype was observed a handful of times. The V call is TRBV2, the J call TRBJ2-2; the D gene could be TRBD1 or TRBD2 (6 bases each). Between the trimmed V and J ends, which lost 6 bases and 3 bases, there was a span of 14 bases. The CDR3 covers 15 residues. Germline CDR1 is SNHLY and CDR2 is FYNNEI. The CDR3 nucleotides read TGTGCCAGCAGCCTCGGGGGCCGCCACACCGGGGAGCTGTTTTTT. Translated: CASSLGGRHTGELFF.

This clonotype was picked up a small number of times. The rearrangement joins TRBV7-9 to TRBJ1-5; a possible D gene is TRBD1 (5 bases). Per germline, CDR1 SEHNR and CDR2 FQNEAQ (reference sequence). V was trimmed by 11 bases and J by 2 bases, leaving 10 bases between them. The CDR3 contains 12 residues. The CDR3, as DNA: TGTGCCGGGGCGGTTGGCAATCAGCCCCAGCATTTT. It is translated as CAGAVGNQPQHF.

This clonotype was detected ten times or more. This chain joins TRBV7-9 and TRBJ2-5; 8 positions match TRBD1. CDR3 length: 14 amino acids. Germline CDR1 is SEHNR and CDR2 is FQNEAQ (reference sequence). V lost 6 bases to trimming and J lost 5 bases; unmatched junction nucleotides: 8. The DNA of the CDR3 is TGTGCCAGCAGGAAGGACAGGGTTGTCGAGACCCAGTACTTC. The encoded protein is CASRKDRVVETQYF.